A selection of T cell receptor beta chains follows, all from one sample in a study of PD-L1 blockade in urothelial cancer. Profiling relied on immunoSEQ multiplex PCR, and the TCRdb table lists in-frame clones only, not all of them. There are 25,000 to 35,000 clones in the sample; more than 75% occur only once, and under 4.5% lies in the top ten. The material sequenced was PBMCs, taken around atezolizumab (anti-PD-L1) treatment. The receptors originated from a man aged 50 to 60 with urothelial cancer. The CDR3 runs from the conserved cysteine through the conserved F or W. The D gene is left open where the match is weak. A clone size is listed for some rows: how often the clone was seen (once, few, many), or a class if it is expanded.

J | size | V | D | DNA | CDR3
TRBJ2-6 | - | TRBV30 | - | TGTGCCTTGGCTAGCTCTGGGGCCAACGTCCTGACTTTC | CALASSGANVLTF
TRBJ1-6 | few | TRBV19 | TRBD1 | TGTGCCAGTACCTTGACAGGGGGCTCACCCCTCCACTTT | CASTLTGGSPLHF
TRBJ1-3 | - | TRBV11-2 | TRBD1 | TGTGCCAGCAGCCCAATACAGGGGAAAAGAAACACCATATATTTT | CASSPIQGKRNTIYF
TRBJ1-2 | - | TRBV30 | TRBD1 | TGTGCCGTTGGAAGGGACAGGGGGAGGAATGGCTACACCTTC | CAVGRDRGRNGYTF
TRBJ2-7 | few | TRBV13 | TRBD2 | TGTGCCAGCAGCTTAAGAGGACTAGCGGGGGGGGCGGGCGAGCAGTACTTC | CASSLRGLAGGAGEQYF
TRBJ2-2 | - | TRBV7-9 | TRBD1 | TGTGCCAGTGAGGGACAGGGGGCTCGGTCGGACACCGGGGAGCTGTTTTTT | CASEGQGARSDTGELFF
TRBJ2-7 | - | TRBV9 | TRBD1 | TGTGCCAGCAGCCGGACAGGGGCTTACTACGAGCAGTACTTC | CASSRTGAYYEQYF
TRBJ1-1 | once | TRBV6-5 | - | TGTGCCAGCAGTGACTTCGGCGGGAACACTGAAGCTTTCTTT | CASSDFGGNTEAFF
TRBJ1-2 | once | TRBV7-9 | - | TGTGCCAGCAGCCTTCCAGCGGAACCGGGACACCCTAACTATGGCTACACCTTC | CASSLPAEPGHPNYGYTF
TRBJ2-7 | once | TRBV2 | TRBD2 | TGTGCCAGCAGTGGAAATAGCGGGAGTGCTGGAAGCGAGCAGTACTTC | CASSGNSGSAGSEQYF
TRBJ2-1 | - | TRBV6-5 | TRBD1 | TGTGCCAGCAGTTACTCGTCAGGGGGCGTTGGTGAGCAGTTCTTC | CASSYSSGGVGEQFF
TRBJ2-1 | - | TRBV19 | - | TGTGCCAGTAGTATAGATCCCGGCAGGGGTAACGAGCAGTTCTTC | CASSIDPGRGNEQFF
TRBJ1-1 | - | TRBV21-1 | - | TGTGCCAACCTTATGAGGGGGAATTTGAACACTGAAGCTTTCTTT | CANLMRGNLNTEAFF
TRBJ2-3 | once | TRBV7-3 | - | TGTGCCAGCAGCTCATACCCCTCAGGGGGGCGGACAGATACGCAGTATTTT | CASSSYPSGGRTDTQYF
TRBJ1-1 | - | TRBV7-9 | - | TGTGCCAGCAGCTTACAGGTGAACACTGAAGCTTTCTTT | CASSLQVNTEAFF
TRBJ1-4 | few | TRBV18 | - | TGTGCCAGCTCACCAGGGGCGCGCGATGAAAAACTGTTTTTT | CASSPGARDEKLFF
TRBJ2-2 | - | TRBV6-5 | TRBD1 | TGTGCCAGCAGGCCGACAGGGGGCGGCGGGGAGCTGTTTTTT | CASRPTGGGGELFF
TRBJ2-7 | - | TRBV4-1 | TRBD2 | TGCGCCAGCAGCCAAGGCGCTAGCGGGACCTCCTACGAGCAGTACTTC | CASSQGASGTSYEQYF
TRBJ1-2 | - | TRBV14 | TRBD1 | TGTGCCAGCAGCCAGACAGGGGGCGAAAGCTATGGCTACACCTTC | CASSQTGGESYGYTF
TRBJ2-1 | - | TRBV19 | TRBD1 | TGTGCCAGTAGTCCGTCGTACCGGGACAGGGATACTGAGCAGTTCTTC | CASSPSYRDRDTEQFF
TRBJ2-1 | - | TRBV5-1 | TRBD2 | TGCGCCAGCAGCGGGGGACTAGCGGGAGGAGCCGATGAGCAGTTCTTC | CASSGGLAGGADEQFF
TRBJ2-3 | - | TRBV10-3 | TRBD2 | TGTGCCATCAGTGAGTCGCGCGGGGGTAGCACAGATACGCAGTATTTT | CAISESRGGSTDTQYF
TRBJ2-5 | once | TRBV13 | - | TGTGCCAGCAGCTCCGCCGGGCGGGGCAGGGAGACCCAGTACTTC | CASSSAGRGRETQYF
TRBJ1-1 | - | TRBV4-1 | - | TGCGCCAGCAGCCGCCCGGGTCTAGACCGGGGTCTTAAGGACACTGAAGCTTTCTTT | CASSRPGLDRGLKDTEAFF
TRBJ1-5 | once | TRBV5-1 | - | TGCGCCAGCAGCCGCTTCCCCGACGATCGGGATCAGCCCCAGCATTTT | CASSRFPDDRDQPQHF
TRBJ2-3 | - | TRBV4-3 | - | TGCGCCAGCAGCTTGGACATTCTATCGTTCACAGATACGCAGTATTTT | CASSLDILSFTDTQYF
TRBJ2-5 | - | TRBV18 | TRBD1 | TGTGCCAGCTCACCCGGACAGGGACAAGAGACCCAGTACTTC | CASSPGQGQETQYF
TRBJ1-3 | - | TRBV30 | - | TGTGCCTGGAGTGTACGCAGGGGAAGAAACACCATATATTTT | CAWSVRRGRNTIYF
TRBJ1-2 | - | TRBV5-6 | - | TGTGCCAGCAGCTTGGGAAAGGGGGTCGGCACCTATGGCTACACCTTC | CASSLGKGVGTYGYTF
TRBJ2-1 | - | TRBV25-1 | - | TGTGCCACCCAGGTAGGGAGCTCCTACAATGAGCAGTTCTTC | CATQVGSSYNEQFF
TRBJ2-2 | - | TRBV4-2 | TRBD2 | TGTGCCAGCAGCCAAGGACTAGCTGGGGGACCCGCGGGAACCGGGGAGCTGTTTTTT | CASSQGLAGGPAGTGELFF
TRBJ2-1 | - | TRBV19 | TRBD2 | TGTGCCAGTGGGCGGGAGTTGGCCTACAATGAGCAGTTCTTC | CASGRELAYNEQFF
TRBJ2-1 | - | TRBV10-3 | - | TGTGCCACGATCAGGTCAGTGGGCAATGAGCAGTTCTTC | CATIRSVGNEQFF
TRBJ1-1 | once | TRBV10-3 | - | TGTGCCATCAGTGATGCAGGGTGGACTGAAGCTTTCTTT | CAISDAGWTEAFF
TRBJ1-3 | - | TRBV28 | TRBD1 | TGTGCCAGCAGTAGAACGGACAGGGTGCCGAACACCATATATTTT | CASSRTDRVPNTIYF
TRBJ2-1 | once | TRBV19 | TRBD1 | TGTGCCAGTAGTATTTTAGGGACAGGGAAGGATGAGCAGTTCTTC | CASSILGTGKDEQFF
TRBJ2-7 | - | TRBV11-2 | TRBD2 | TGTGCCAGCAGCTCAATACTAGCGGTCTACGAGCAGTACTTC | CASSSILAVYEQYF
TRBJ1-5 | few | TRBV11-2 | - | TGTGCCAGCAGCTTAGATCGAGGGACCCAGCATTTT | CASSLDRGTQHF
TRBJ2-7 | few | TRBV28 | - | TGTGCCAGCAGCTCCTCCTACGAGCAGTACTTC | CASSSSYEQYF
TRBJ2-2 | - | TRBV10-1 | TRBD1 | TGCGCCAGCAGTGTCGAACAGGGGGCGAGCGGGGAGCTGTTTTTT | CASSVEQGASGELFF
TRBJ2-2 | - | TRBV10-2 | TRBD2 | TGCGCCAGCAGTGAGCCGGGTCTAGCGGGGGATGCCGGGGAGCTGTTTTTT | CASSEPGLAGDAGELFF
TRBJ2-3 | - | TRBV29-1 | TRBD2 | TGCAGCGTTGAGCGCCGACTAGCGGGACAGGTGGATACGCAGTATTTT | CSVERRLAGQVDTQYF
TRBJ2-1 | - | TRBV19 | TRBD2 | TGTGCCAGTAGACAGGGGACTAGCGGGACACTAGGCAGGTACAATGAGCAGTTCTTC | CASRQGTSGTLGRYNEQFF
TRBJ2-7 | - | TRBV11-2 | TRBD1 | TGTGCCAGCAGCTTGGACAGGGCGACCTCCTACGAGCAGTACTTC | CASSLDRATSYEQYF
TRBJ1-1 | - | TRBV5-1 | - | TGCGCCAGCAGCTTGGGGTCTGCGCTGAACACTGAAGCTTTCTTT | CASSLGSALNTEAFF
TRBJ2-2 | few | TRBV6-1 | - | TGTGCCAGCAAAATCGAACAAGTTAACGGGGAGCTGTTTTTT | CASKIEQVNGELFF
TRBJ2-1 | - | TRBV29-1 | TRBD2 | TGCAGCGTTGGTAGCGGGAGCGGATACAATGAGCAGTTCTTC | CSVGSGSGYNEQFF
TRBJ2-5 | - | TRBV13 | TRBD2 | TGTGCCAGCTTGGGAGGGACGAAAGAGACCCAGTACTTC | CASLGGTKETQYF
TRBJ1-1 | - | TRBV11-2 | - | TGTGCCAGCAGCCATTATACGAGTCCTGGGAACACTGAAGCTTTCTTT | CASSHYTSPGNTEAFF
TRBJ2-5 | - | TRBV12-5 | TRBD1 | TGTGCTAGTGGAACAGGGGACGTTGGGGAGACCCAGTACTTC | CASGTGDVGETQYF
TRBJ2-1 | - | TRBV7-3 | - | TGTGCCAGCAGCTTAAGAGGCGGGGGCTCGAATGAGCAGTTCTTC | CASSLRGGGSNEQFF
TRBJ1-2 | once | TRBV30 | - | TGTGCCTGGAGTGCCAGGGTCTATGGCTACACCTTC | CAWSARVYGYTF
TRBJ2-7 | - | TRBV7-2 | TRBD1 | TGTGCCAGCAGCTTAGACAGGGGGCGTTACGAGCAGTACTTC | CASSLDRGRYEQYF
TRBJ1-5 | once | TRBV5-6 | - | TGTGCCAGCAGCTTGGCCGGGGGGAATAGCAATCAGCCCCAGCATTTT | CASSLAGGNSNQPQHF